This TCR beta chain was found in a study of blood T cell repertoires in COVID-19. The wider study: Sites across the United States, Italy and Spain contributed samples from acute and convalescent COVID-19. Sample material is recorded as cDNA or gDNA derived from T cells, B-cell-depleted T cells, or PBMCs.

Original processing methods: Cell counts per sample came from amplifying reference gene primers. Only in-frame clones appear in the TCRdb table, and some are missing; sequencing was by immunoSEQ multiplex PCR. V and J calls and clone size are as listed in that table; D and trimming were resolved from the DNA. The sample carries 91,000 or so clones, 80% to 95% recorded once. Sequencing was performed on peripheral blood. The TCR comes from a woman between 50 and 59 years old in a cohort sampled during active COVID-19.

CDR3 amino acids: CAISEGRGREKLFF. The CDR3 DNA reads TGTGCCATCAGTGAGGGGAGGGGCCGCGAAAAACTGTTTTTT. This sequence joins TRBV10-3 and TRBJ1-4, with D possibly matching TRBD1 (5 bases). V lost 2 bases and J lost 8, with 12 bases in between. Germline values: CDR1 ENHRY, CDR2 SYGVKD. CDR3 length: 14 amino acids.